Reported below is one T cell receptor (beta chain). The antigen this receptor binds is unknown. The record has no base qualities; no much larger clone is one base away. The data stem from a study of OX40 agonist ivuxolimab in advanced cancers. For the study in its entirety: Ivuxolimab, which targeted the costimulatory receptor OX40 (CD134), was an agonistic, fully human IgG2 monoclonal antibody. A male proportion of 82.7% and a mean age of 60 years, ranging from roughly 23 to 80, were recorded for the dose-escalation cohort. Peripheral TCRbeta sequencing aimed to test whether ivuxolimab altered TCR sequence diversity and caused clonal T-cell expansion. The paper reports the monotherapy dose-escalation portion (N ≈ 50 patients) of the phase I ivuxolimab trial. Of the approximately 50 dose-escalation patients, hepatocellular carcinoma was present in around 20, melanoma in approximately 15, renal cell carcinoma in 9 and head and neck cancer in 9. Prior anti-PD-1, anti-PD-L1 or anti-CTLA-4 therapy was permitted, and checkpoint inhibitors had been received by under 50% of dose-escalation patients. Three dose-escalation patients achieved partial responses, one with hepatocellular carcinoma and two with cutaneous melanoma. Intravenous ivuxolimab was administered to patients every 2 weeks at six dose levels: 0.01, 0.1, 0.3, 1.5, 3 and 10 mg/kg.

V lost 6 bases and J lost 2 bases; the stretch between them is 16 bases long. Inclusive of the bounding cysteine and phenylalanine, the CDR3 is 15 residues long. This entry keeps only the CDR3 DNA: 45 bases, framed from base 1. Sequences SGHRS (CDR1) and YFSETQ (CDR2) are obtained from the germline V gene. Genomic DNA was extracted from sorted cells for sequencing of the TCRbeta CDR3 region. The immunoSEQ Assay was used to sequence the TCRbeta CDR3 regions. TCRdb mirrors the immuneACCESS table, restricted to in-frame sequences. Some clones are absent from its copies; in checked studies, under half trace to an unresolved V gene, and the reason for the others is unknown. Within this sample are tens of thousands of clones, with around 83% of them counted one time only. The top ten hold around 1.2% of the sample. The trial excluded patients who had a history of autoimmune disease or were on systemic immunosuppression. Peripheral blood for TCR sequencing was drawn from every dose cohort at baseline, at cycle 4 day 1 and at cycle 7 day 1. Samples were obtained from an open-label, multicenter, first-in-human phase I dose-escalation trial of ivuxolimab. Adults with locally advanced or metastatic head and neck squamous cell, hepatocellular, melanoma or renal cell carcinoma were enrolled in the trial. Before TCR sequencing, CD4+ T cells and CD8+ T cells were sorted from peripheral blood as separate populations.

Summary of the overall study and its limitations: The antigen specificity of the peripheral T cells that underwent clonal expansion was not determined. After ivuxolimab, expanded clones were on average more numerous among CD8+ T cells than among CD4+ T cells. At doses from 0.1 to 3.0 mg/kg, clonal expansion was seen in both CD4+ and CD8+ blood T cells between baseline and week 6. In the 0.1-3.0 mg/kg groups, partial responders were among the patients with the lowest normalized peripheral clonal expansion, particularly in CD8+ T cells. Low levels of normalized T-cell clonal expansion were also seen in some nonresponding patients.

The sequences come from CD4+ or CD8+ T cells sorted from blood, collected in a trial of the OX40 agonist ivuxolimab. Recombination joined TRBV5-1 with TRBJ2-3; the D segment could be TRBD2, given 7 matching bases. This receptor was obtained from an adult with an advanced solid tumor such as melanoma, head and neck, liver or kidney cancer. DNA sequence: TGCGCCAGCACCCTAAGGGGGGGCCCCACAGATACGCAGTATTTT. It encodes CASTLRGGPTDTQYF.